The next 27 T cell receptor beta chains were all read from a single sample in a study of response to subunit inactivated influenza vaccine. One entry per CDR3 protein, called by TCRdb with MiXCR from the RT-PCR reads. Of around 530,000 distinct CDR3 sequences listed, about an eighth are singletons. This specimen was PBMCs from blood, taken on the day of vaccination. These receptors were collected from a man over 45 who received an inactivated influenza vaccine.

This clonotype has at least ten counts. The V call is TRBV5-1, the J call TRBJ2-1; 9 nucleotides match TRBD1. Germline CDR1 SGHRS, CDR2 YFSETQ. The CDR3 is made up of 16 amino acids. The junction had 6 bases not matched to a gene; V was cut back by 1 base and J by 4 bases. CDR3 coding DNA: TGCGCCAGCAGCTTGACTACTGGACAGGGGTACAATGAGCAGTTCTTC. Amino acid sequence: CASSLTTGQGYNEQFF.

The chain uses TRBV20-1 and TRBJ1-2; D ambiguous. The CDR3 has 13 amino acids. The germline CDR1 and CDR2 sequences are DFQATT and SNEGSKA (reference sequence). Trimming took off 3 bases at V and 4 bases at J, with 12 bases between the two ends. The DNA of the CDR3 is TGCAGTGCTAGGGACCTAGATCGCTATGGCTACACCTTC. Translated: CSARDLDRYGYTF.

The V and J genes are TRBV10-2 and TRBJ2-7; 7 nucleotides match TRBD2. Trimming cost V 7 bases and J 3 bases; bases outside gene matches: 12. The CDR3 runs 15 residues. Germline V CDR1 and CDR2: WSHSY, SAAADI. CDR3 sequence: CASTVSSGRGYEQYF. CDR3 nucleotide sequence: TGCGCCAGCACTGTCTCTAGCGGAAGGGGCTACGAGCAGTACTTC.

V is TRBV6-5 and J is TRBJ1-2, with D possibly being TRBD1 (5 bases). Deletions cut 1 base from V and 4 bases from J, with 13 bases between. This CDR3 spans 15 amino acids. The germline CDR1 and CDR2 sequences are MNHEY and SVGAGI. CDR3: CASSYLTQGVYGYTF. DNA of the CDR3: TGTGCCAGCAGTTACTTGACTCAGGGAGTCTATGGCTACACCTTC.

The sample holds a few counts of this clonotype. The V and J genes are TRBV7-9 and TRBJ2-7; D tentatively fits TRBD1 or TRBD2 (5 bases each). Trimming left V 1 base short and J 4 bases short, with 14 bases between. This CDR3 has 15 residues. The germline gives CDR1 SEHNR, CDR2 FQNEAQ (reference sequence). For the CDR3, the DNA is TGTGCCAGCAGCTTAGTTTGGGGACCCAGATACGAGCAGTACTTC. It translates to CASSLVWGPRYEQYF.

V and J are TRBV5-1 and TRBJ2-7; D possibly corresponds to TRBD2 (7 bases). Germline CDR1 and CDR2: SGHRS and YFSETQ. CDR3 length: 15 amino acids. V lost 4 bases to trimming and J lost 0 bases, with 14 bases between them. CDR3 bases: TGCGCCAGCAGCCCTCAGGGAGGGGGCTCCTACGAGCAGTACTTC. Translated, it gives CASSPQGGGSYEQYF.

The sample holds many counts of this clonotype. The chain combines TRBV12-3 or TRBV12-4 with TRBJ2-3, with D uncertain. Trimming stripped 7 bases from V and 2 bases from J, with 13 bases between. This CDR3 is 14 amino acids long. CDR3: CASTLDGFTDTQYF. For the CDR3, the DNA is TGTGCCAGCACCCTGGACGGATTCACAGATACGCAGTATTTT.

This clonotype has only a few counts. The chain carries TRBV5-1 and TRBJ2-5; D may be TRBD1 (5 bases). V lost 0 bases to trimming and J lost 6 bases, with 12 bases between them. Germline V CDR1 and CDR2: SGHRS, YFSETQ. The CDR3 sequence is 14 residues long. As DNA, the CDR3 is TGCGCCAGCAGCTTGGATGCCCAGGGTCAGACCCAGTACTTC. It codes for CASSLDAQGQTQYF.

The chain joins TRBV29-1 to TRBJ1-4, with 7 bases aligning to TRBD1. Germline lookup yields CDR1 SQVTM and CDR2 ANQGSEA. V was clipped by 4 bases and J by 4 bases; unmatched bases: 3. The CDR3 loop spans 13 amino acids. CDR3 nucleotides: TGCAGCGTTGCGGGACAGTATAATGAAAAACTGTTTTTT. Translating it yields CSVAGQYNEKLFF.

This clonotype was found many times. The chain has TRBV12-3 or TRBV12-4 and TRBJ2-3; the D gene is possibly TRBD2 (6 bases). The CDR3 has 15 amino acids. The ends were cut back, 7 bases at V and 4 bases at J, with 18 bases in the middle. CDR3 loop: CASTREIQASDTQYF. CDR3 bases: TGTGCCAGCACCCGGGAGATCCAGGCCTCAGATACGCAGTATTTT.

This clonotype occurred a few times. V and J are TRBV4-1 and TRBJ2-3; D is undetermined. The V end was cut by 4 bases, the J end by 2 bases, with 10 bases between. The CDR3 consists of 14 residues. Per germline, CDR1 MGHRA and CDR2 YSYEKL. DNA of the CDR3: TGCGCCAGCAGCCCCGCCGGAACCACAGATACGCAGTATTTT. It codes for CASSPAGTTDTQYF.

The sample holds many counts of this clonotype. J is TRBJ2-3 and V is TRBV20-1, with D uncertain. The CDR3 consists of 12 residues. Trimming cost V 1 base and J 0 bases, with 2 bases left between them. Germline CDR1 is DFQATT and CDR2 is SNEGSKA (reference sequence). DNA of the CDR3: TGCAGTGCTAGAGGCAGCACAGATACGCAGTATTTT. It yields the protein CSARGSTDTQYF.

This clonotype was seen more than once but under ten times. The rearrangement joins TRBV20-1 to TRBJ2-1, with 8 bases fitting TRBD2. The V gene end was trimmed by 4 bases and the J gene end by 7 bases; junction bases not matched to a gene: 9. This CDR3 has 14 residues. Germline CDR1 reads DFQATT; CDR2 reads SNEGSKA (reference sequence). The CDR3, as DNA: TGCAGTGCTACTCACGGACTAGCCAAAAATGAGCAGTTCTTC. Translating it yields CSATHGLAKNEQFF.

The chain combines TRBV20-1 with TRBJ1-6; D unclear. Looked up from germline, CDR1 is DFQATT and CDR2 is SNEGSKA (reference sequence). Trimming cost V 0 bases and J 3 bases, with 12 bases left between them. The CDR3 consists of 16 residues. This chain's CDR3 is CSARDNRGFYNSPLHF. The CDR3 DNA reads TGCAGTGCTAGAGATAATCGGGGTTTCTATAATTCACCCCTCCACTTT.

This clonotype was observed many times. CDR3 region: CSARTANTGELFF. The CDR3 DNA follows: TGCAGTGCCAGGACAGCGAACACCGGGGAGCTGTTTTTT. This rearrangement joins TRBV20-1 to TRBJ2-2; D possibly corresponds to TRBD1 (6 bases). There are 13 residues in the CDR3. The germline V and J ends were trimmed by 6 bases and 0 bases, with 8 bases remaining between them. Looked up from germline, CDR1 is DFQATT and CDR2 is SNEGSKA (reference sequence).

The table lists this clonotype with a few counts. The V call is TRBV27, the J call TRBJ2-2; D is ambiguous. V gave up 10 bases and J gave up 11 bases, with 14 bases separating them. The CDR3 covers 11 residues. CDR1 MNHEY and CDR2 SMNVEV come from the germline V gene (reference sequence). In DNA form, the CDR3 reads TGTGCCATCAGCAACCGCGTTGAGCTGTTTTTT. It yields the protein CAISNRVELFF.

This clonotype came up a few times. The chain joins TRBV20-1 to TRBJ2-2; D is undetermined. This CDR3 is built from 14 residues. V lost 3 bases to trimming and J lost 1 base, with 9 bases between them. CDR1 DFQATT and CDR2 SNEGSKA come from the germline V gene (reference sequence). CDR3 sequence reads: CSARGIGNTGELFF. The CDR3 bases are TGCAGTGCTAGGGGAATTGGGAACACCGGGGAGCTGTTTTTT.

V usage is TRBV6-1 and J usage is TRBJ2-7; 9 positions match TRBD1. Per germline, CDR1 MNHNS and CDR2 SASEGT. J gave up 3 bases and V 6 bases, and 6 bases lay outside the gene matches. CDR3 length: 14 amino acids. CDR3 region: CASSQTGGIYEQYF. The CDR3 region has the DNA TGTGCCAGCAGCCAGACAGGGGGAATCTACGAGCAGTACTTC.

About this clonotype itself: A read error may account for a junction end that differs from germline. The CDR3 loop reads CASRFPESYEQYF. In DNA form, the CDR3 reads TGTGCCAGCCGCTTCCCTGAATCCTACGAGCAGTACTTC. The rearrangement uses TRBV5-4 and TRBJ2-7; no clear D. CDR1 is SGHNT, CDR2 YYREEE, per germline (reference sequence). CDR3 length: 13 residues.

This clonotype was recorded a few times. The chain is built from TRBV11-1 and TRBJ2-6; the D gene is possibly TRBD1 (6 bases). The germline CDR1 and CDR2 sequences are SGHAT and FQDESV (reference sequence). V was trimmed by 0 bases and J by 0 bases, leaving 12 bases between them. The CDR3 extends over 18 amino acids. In DNA form, the CDR3 reads TGTGCCAGCAGCTTAGCAGGGGGTGGTCCCTCTGGGGCCAACGTCCTGACTTTC. It specifies CASSLAGGGPSGANVLTF. The whole variable domain, remainder taken from reference TRBV11-1 and TRBJ2-6, is EAEVAQSPRYKITEKSQAVAFWCDPISGHATLYWYRQILGQGPELLVQFQDESVVDDSQLPKDRFSAERLKGVDSTLKIQPAELGDSAMYLCASSLAGGGPSGANVLTFGAGSRLTVL.

The chain recombines TRBV5-1 with TRBJ2-3, with 8 bases aligning to TRBD1. Germline trimming cut 7 bases from V and 0 bases from J; bases unmatched to any gene: 4. The CDR3 is made up of 14 amino acids. In germline, CDR1 is SGHRS, CDR2 YFSETQ. CDR3 in amino acids: CASSQGASTDTQYF. The CDR3, as DNA: TGCGCCAGCTCGCAGGGGGCGAGCACAGATACGCAGTATTTT.

At least ten counts were recorded for this clonotype. CDR3 nucleotide sequence: TGTTATGGGACAGACTATGGCTACACCTTC. This translates into CYGTDYGYTF. V gene TRBV6-2 or TRBV6-3 combines with J gene TRBJ1-2; 7 bases map to TRBD1. Germline V gives CDR1 MNHEY, CDR2 SVGEGT. This CDR3 is built from 10 residues.

V usage is TRBV12-3 or TRBV12-4 and J usage is TRBJ1-5; D is perhaps TRBD1 (6 bases). CDR3 length: 14 residues. V was pared by 6 bases and J by 1 base, with 10 bases between. The DNA of the CDR3 is TGTGCCAGCAGCTGGACAGCGAGCAATCAGCCCCAGCATTTT. Its translation is CASSWTASNQPQHF.

The V and J genes are TRBV5-1 and TRBJ2-2; TRBD1 matches at 7 bases. Germline V gene data show CDR1 as SGHRS and CDR2 as YFSETQ. This CDR3 spans 17 amino acids. With V trimmed by 1 base and J by 0 bases, 6 bases remained unmatched. The CDR3 loop reads CASSLNGQGANTGELFF. The DNA of the CDR3 is TGCGCCAGCAGCTTGAACGGGCAGGGGGCGAACACCGGGGAGCTGTTTTTT.

As to this clonotype: This may stem from a read error, because a much larger clone lies one nucleotide away. J is TRBJ1-1 and V is TRBV20-1; perhaps TRBD1 as D (5 bases). This CDR3 is built from 13 residues. Germline V gene lookup returns CDR1 DFQATT and CDR2 SNEGSKA (reference sequence). The CDR3 nucleotides are TGCAGTGCTCGACGGGACGGGAACACTGAAGCTCTCTTT. This gives the protein CSARRDGNTEALF.

This clonotype came up a few times. This chain connects TRBV6-1 to TRBJ2-5, with D perhaps TRBD1 (6 bases). V gave up 6 bases and J gave up 5 bases, with 16 bases separating them. Per germline, CDR1 MNHNS and CDR2 SASEGT. This CDR3 comprises 14 residues. The DNA of the CDR3 is TGTGCCAGCAGGGTTGACAGGATGTGGGAGACCCAGTACTTC. Translation gives CASRVDRMWETQYF.

A few counts support this clonotype. The CDR3 spells CATSRGLSGRAANTGELFF. DNA for the CDR3: TGTGCCACCAGCAGAGGTTTGAGCGGGAGGGCCGCGAACACCGGGGAGCTGTTTTTT. The V gene is TRBV15, the J gene TRBJ2-2; 10 bases match TRBD2. Looked up from germline, CDR1 is LNHNV and CDR2 is YYDKDF (reference sequence). Trimming removed 1 base from V and 0 bases from J; junction bases left unmatched: 8. This CDR3 region has 19 residues.